The clone carrying this T cell receptor beta chain was seen a handful of times. This specimen comes from a study of patients and donors after allogeneic stem cell transplantation. Looked up from germline, CDR1 is SQVTM and CDR2 is ANQGSEA. The CDR3 contains 15 residues. Losses at the gene ends were 3 bases for V and 5 bases for J; bases not matched to a gene: 9. TCRdb reprocessed the RT-PCR reads with MiXCR, giving one entry per CDR3 protein. The sample carries a few hundred thousand distinct CDR3 sequences, around two fifths recorded once. Sequencing was performed on blood, either unsorted or a sorted T cell fraction (not recorded which). This rearrangement joins TRBV29-1 to TRBJ2-5, with 10 bases matching TRBD2. The clonotype comes from a human donor who was either an allogeneic HSCT recipient or a stem cell or donor lymphocyte infusion donor (not recorded which). It is not recorded whose cells these are; they may come from a transplant donor. CDR3 loop: CSVESSGGGGETQYF. Here the CDR3 DNA reads TGCAGCGTTGAGTCTAGCGGGGGCGGAGGGGAGACCCAGTACTTC.